This T cell receptor beta chain was recovered during a study of cytomegalovirus exposure and HLA in healthy donors. The protocol was immunoSEQ multiplex PCR, while the TCRdb copy is restricted to in-frame clones and leaves out a portion. The table includes 100,000 to 150,000 clones, about 91% detected once. General study findings and limits: Rare TCR sequences predominated, though certain public TCRs were found in many donors.

Comments on this clone: As yet, its antigen is unknown.

In germline, CDR1 is SGHDT, CDR2 YYEEEE. The CDR3 spans 15 residues. The V and J ends lost 0 bases and 8 bases, in that order; junction bases with no gene match: 5. The TCR sequence derives from a young woman in good health and CMV-seronegative. What was sequenced was PBMCs. V is TRBV5-6 and J is TRBJ1-4; 9 nucleotides line up with TRBD1. In nucleotides, the CDR3 is TGTGCCAGCAGCTTGGCTGGACAGGGGTTAGAAAAACTGTTTTTT. Translated, it gives CASSLAGQGLEKLFF.